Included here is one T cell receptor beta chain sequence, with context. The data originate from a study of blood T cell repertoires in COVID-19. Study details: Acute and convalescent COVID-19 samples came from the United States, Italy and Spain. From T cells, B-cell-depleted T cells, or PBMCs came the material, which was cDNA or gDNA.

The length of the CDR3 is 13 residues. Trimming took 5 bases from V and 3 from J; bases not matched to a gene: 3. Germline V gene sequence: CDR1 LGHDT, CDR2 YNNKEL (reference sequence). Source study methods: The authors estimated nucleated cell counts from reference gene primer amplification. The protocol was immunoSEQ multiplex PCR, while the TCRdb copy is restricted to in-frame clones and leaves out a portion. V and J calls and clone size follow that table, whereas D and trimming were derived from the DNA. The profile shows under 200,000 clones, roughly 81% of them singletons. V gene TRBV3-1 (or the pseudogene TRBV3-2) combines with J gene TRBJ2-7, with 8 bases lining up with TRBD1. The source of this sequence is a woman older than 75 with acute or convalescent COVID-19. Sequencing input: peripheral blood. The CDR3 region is CASSGQGFYEQYF. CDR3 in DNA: TGTGCCAGCAGCGGACAGGGTTTCTACGAGCAGTACTTC.